These 21 T cell receptor beta chains share one sample of origin, sequenced in a study of OX40 agonist ivuxolimab in advanced cancers. Method: immunoSEQ multiplex PCR; TCRdb's copy keeps in-frame clones and lacks some. The top ten clones hold more than 9.5% of a sample with 60,000 to 100,000 clones, about 90% of them seen once. This sample comprised CD4+ or CD8+ T cells sorted from blood, obtained in a trial of the OX40 agonist ivuxolimab. All receptors come from an adult with an advanced solid tumor such as melanoma, head and neck, liver or kidney cancer.

This clone was found once. This rearrangement joins TRBV9 to TRBJ2-7, with unresolved D. Between the trimmed V and J ends, which lost 0 bases and 0 bases, there was a span of 7 bases. CDR1 is SGDLS, CDR2 YYNGEE, per germline. The CDR3 extends over 14 amino acids. CDR3 in amino acids: CASSVGQSSYEQYF. The CDR3 nucleotides read TGTGCCAGCAGCGTAGGGCAAAGCTCCTACGAGCAGTACTTC. The whole variable domain, filled in from reference TRBV9 and TRBJ2-7, reads DSGVTQTPKHLITATGQRVTLRCSPRSGDLSVYWYQQSLDQGLQFLIQYYNGEERAKGNILERFSAQQFPDLHSELNLSSLELGDSALYFCASSVGQSSYEQYFGPGTRLTVT.

The J gene is TRBJ2-4, the V gene TRBV20-1; D unresolved. The CDR3 is 10 residues long. Germline-derived CDR1 and CDR2 are DFQATT and SNEGSKA (reference sequence). V dropped 7 bases and J dropped 2 bases, with 3 bases sitting between them. The CDR3 nucleotides are TGCAGTGTCCCCAAAAACATTCAGTACTTC. It encodes CSVPKNIQYF.

This rearrangement joins TRBV6-5 to TRBJ1-2, with TRBD1 matching 9 bases. Trimming at V came to 3 bases and at J to 6 bases, leaving 2 bases not matched to a gene. Germline CDR1 and CDR2: MNHEY and SVGAGI. This CDR3 contains 13 residues. This CDR3 is CASSYTGGHGYTF. CDR3 in DNA: TGTGCCAGCAGTTATACAGGGGGCCATGGCTACACCTTC.

V and J are TRBV10-3 and TRBJ2-3; 11 nucleotides line up with TRBD2. Losses at the gene ends were 0 bases for V and 6 bases for J; bases not matched to a gene: 8. The CDR3 has 17 residues. CDR1 ENHRY and CDR2 SYGVKD come from the germline V gene. The CDR3 region has the DNA TGTGCCATCAGTGAGTCCGGGACTAGCGGCCCCCGGGATACGCAGTATTTT. Its protein product is CAISESGTSGPRDTQYF.

In this sample, this clone turned up once. This chain uses TRBV5-1 with TRBJ2-3, with 13 bases identical to TRBD2. The CDR3 loop spans 16 amino acids. With 7 bases clipped from V and 3 bases from J, the junction kept 8 bases outside the gene matches. CDR1 is SGHRS and CDR2 is YFSETQ in the germline V gene. CDR3 DNA sequence: TGCGCCAGCCGGCATGGGACTAGCGGGGTGACAGATACGCAGTATTTT. Residues: CASRHGTSGVTDTQYF.

This clone was detected only a few times. The rearrangement links TRBV6-1 to TRBJ1-2; no clear D gene. The germline V and J ends were trimmed by 2 bases and 7 bases, with 11 bases remaining between them. Germline V lookup: CDR1 MNHNS, CDR2 SASEGT. The CDR3 is 13 amino acids. CDR3 loop: CASSERSEPGYTF. For the CDR3, the DNA is TGTGCCAGCAGTGAAAGGAGCGAGCCTGGCTACACCTTC.

The chain uses TRBV4-1 and TRBJ2-7; TRBD1 agrees at 7 bases. This CDR3 region has 14 residues. With 5 bases clipped from V and 0 bases from J, the junction kept 4 bases outside the gene matches. The germline gives CDR1 MGHRA, CDR2 YSYEKL. CDR3 protein: CASSFRDSSYEQYF. CDR3 nucleotides: TGCGCCAGCAGCTTCCGGGACAGCTCCTACGAGCAGTACTTC.

V is TRBV10-3 and J is TRBJ2-3, with 9 bases aligning to TRBD2. V dropped 4 bases and J dropped 1; count of bases not matched to a gene: 0. Germline values: CDR1 ENHRY, CDR2 SYGVKD. This CDR3 has 14 residues. Here the CDR3 DNA reads TGTGCCATCAGTGTAGCGGGGGGCACAGATACGCAGTATTTT. It codes for CAISVAGGTDTQYF.

This chain connects TRBV12-5 to TRBJ2-7, with D maybe TRBD1 (6 bases). The CDR3 extends over 13 amino acids. Trimming took off 1 base at V and 4 bases at J, with 8 bases between the two ends. The germline CDR1 and CDR2 sequences are LGHNT and FRNRAP. CDR3 amino acids: CASGLDRAYEQYF. Written as DNA, the CDR3 is TGTGCTAGTGGTTTGGACAGGGCGTACGAGCAGTACTTC.

This chain uses TRBV5-1 with TRBJ2-7, with 8 nucleotides matching TRBD1. The CDR3 has 13 residues. The V segment lost 3 bases and the J segment 2 bases; nucleotides outside the gene matches: 1. Per the germline V gene, CDR1 is SGHRS and CDR2 is YFSETQ. DNA for the CDR3: TGCGCCAGCAGCTGGGGACAGGCCTACGAGCAGTACTTC. This encodes CASSWGQAYEQYF.

The chain employs TRBV13 and TRBJ1-3; D ambiguous. CDR3 length: 14 amino acids. Trimming took 5 bases from V and 0 from J, leaving 8 bases between them. Germline loops: CDR1 PRHDT, CDR2 FYEKMQ (reference sequence). CDR3 sequence: CASSPGLSGNTIYF. As DNA, the CDR3 is TGTGCCAGCAGCCCGGGCCTCTCTGGAAACACCATATATTTT.

This sequence joins TRBV10-3 and TRBJ2-5; 7 nucleotides match TRBD1. V was clipped by 6 bases and J by 5 bases; unmatched bases: 15. The CDR3 is 16 amino acids. Germline V gives CDR1 ENHRY, CDR2 SYGVKD. This chain's CDR3 is CAISEGVGQVGETQYF. The CDR3 DNA reads TGTGCCATCAGCGAGGGCGTCGGACAGGTGGGCGAGACCCAGTACTTC.

As DNA, the CDR3 is TGCGCCAGCAGCCAAACAGGGTACGAGCAGTACTTC. The encoded protein is CASSQTGYEQYF. V is TRBV4-1 and J is TRBJ2-7; D perhaps matches TRBD1 (6 bases). This CDR3 has 12 residues. Per the germline V gene, CDR1 is MGHRA and CDR2 is YSYEKL. The V end lost 2 bases, the J end lost 4 bases, and 6 bases lay between the germline ends.

This chain connects TRBV7-9 to TRBJ2-7, with D possibly matching TRBD2 (5 bases). The ends were cut back, 5 bases at V and 1 base at J, with 15 bases in the middle. CDR1 is SEHNR and CDR2 is FQNEAQ in the germline V gene (reference sequence). The CDR3 runs 15 residues. CDR3 coding DNA: TGTGCCAGCAGCCCTCTGAGGGTGCCGTCCTACGAGCAGTACTTC. Protein product: CASSPLRVPSYEQYF.

This clone was seen once. The chain uses TRBV7-9 and TRBJ2-1; D is ambiguous. V was trimmed by 1 base and J by 7 bases, leaving 11 bases between them. The CDR3 length is 14 residues. The germline V gene has CDR1 SEHNR and CDR2 FQNEAQ (reference sequence). CDR3 residues: CASSLDWSNNEQFF. Here the CDR3 DNA reads TGTGCCAGCAGCTTAGATTGGAGTAATAATGAGCAGTTCTTC.

The V call is TRBV9, the J call TRBJ1-5; D is perhaps TRBD1 (5 bases). The CDR3 is 14 amino acids. In germline, CDR1 is SGDLS, CDR2 YYNGEE. Trimming removed 3 bases from V and 6 bases from J, with 13 bases in between. CDR3 sequence: CASSAGRTFQPQHF. As DNA, the CDR3 is TGTGCCAGCAGCGCAGGACGGACATTTCAGCCCCAGCATTTT.

The CDR3 reads CASSFGQYYEQYF. The CDR3 coding sequence is TGTGCCAGTAGCTTCGGACAGTACTACGAGCAGTACTTC. The chain uses TRBV19 and TRBJ2-5, with D maybe TRBD1 (6 bases). TRBJ2-7 explains the end of the DNA better; the J call may be wrong. The CDR3 sequence is 13 residues long. Germline assignment: CDR1 LNHDA and CDR2 SQIVND (reference sequence).

CDR3 coding DNA: TGTGCCAGCAGCTCCCCGGGACAGAGTAACCGCGGTGGCCTCTACGAGCAGTACTTC. The encoded protein is CASSSPGQSNRGGLYEQYF. The J gene is TRBJ2-7, the V gene TRBV7-3; 7 nucleotides line up with TRBD1. The V gene end was trimmed by 4 bases and the J gene end by 3 bases; junction bases not matched to a gene: 21. Germline values: CDR1 SGHTA, CDR2 FQGTGA. The CDR3 is made up of 19 amino acids.

The rearrangement joins TRBV7-6 to TRBJ2-1, with TRBD2 matching 9 bases. This CDR3 comprises 15 residues. V lost 6 bases and J lost 9; bases outside the gene matches: 12. The germline gives CDR1 SGHVS, CDR2 FNYEAQ. In nucleotides, the CDR3 is TGTGCCAGCAGTCGGTTAGCGGGGGTAGGTGGTGAGCAGTTCTTC. This sequence encodes CASSRLAGVGGEQFF.

V and J are TRBV6-4 and TRBJ1-1; D remains unclear. V lost 6 bases to trimming and J lost 3 bases, with 17 bases between them. CDR3 length: 15 residues. Germline loops: CDR1 MRHNA, CDR2 SNTAGT. The CDR3 region has the DNA TGTGCCAGCAGGCCCCTCGCATCATTCTACACTGAAGCTTTCTTT. This encodes CASRPLASFYTEAFF.

The rearrangement uses TRBV9 and TRBJ1-2; perhaps TRBD1 as D (6 bases). Germline loops: CDR1 SGDLS, CDR2 YYNGEE. V was trimmed by 4 bases and J by 4 bases, leaving 14 bases between them. This CDR3 comprises 14 residues. The DNA for the CDR3 is TGTGCCAGCAGCCCCGAAGGGGGTGGCTATGGCTACACCTTC. It encodes CASSPEGGGYGYTF.